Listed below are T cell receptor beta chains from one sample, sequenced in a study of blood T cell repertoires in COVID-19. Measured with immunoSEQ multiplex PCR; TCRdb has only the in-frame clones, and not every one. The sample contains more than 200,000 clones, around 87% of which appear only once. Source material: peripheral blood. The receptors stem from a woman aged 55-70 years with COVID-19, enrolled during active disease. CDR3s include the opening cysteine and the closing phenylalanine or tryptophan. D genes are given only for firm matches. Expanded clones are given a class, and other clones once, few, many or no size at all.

DNA: TGTGCCAGCAAGGGGCGGGAGGGCCGCGAGACCCAGTACTTC
CDR3: CASKGREGRETQYF
D: TRBD2
size: NA
J: TRBJ2-5
V: TRBV28

DNA: TGTGCCAGTAGTCACACAGGGCGAGAGACCCAGTACTTC
CDR3: CASSHTGRETQYF
D: NA
size: once
J: TRBJ2-5
V: TRBV19

DNA: TGTGCCAGCAGCTTCGCTAGCAACACCGGGGAGCTGTTTTTT
CDR3: CASSFASNTGELFF
D: NA
size: few
J: TRBJ2-2
V: TRBV7-3

DNA: TGTGCCAGTAGTATCCCGGGTAGCAATCAGCCCCAGCATTTT
CDR3: CASSIPGSNQPQHF
D: NA
size: NA
J: TRBJ1-5
V: TRBV19

DNA: TGTGCCAGCAGTACGTGGACAGGGAGGGGCTACACCTTC
CDR3: CASSTWTGRGYTF
D: TRBD1
size: NA
J: TRBJ1-2
V: TRBV6-5

DNA: TGTGCCAGCTCACCAGGGACACTCGGAACTGAAGCTTTCTTT
CDR3: CASSPGTLGTEAFF
D: NA
size: once
J: TRBJ1-1
V: TRBV18

DNA: TGTGCCAGCTCACCGGAAGGGGGACATCCCGGAAACACCATATATTTT
CDR3: CASSPEGGHPGNTIYF
D: NA
size: NA
J: TRBJ1-3
V: TRBV18

DNA: TGTGCCACCAGCAGAGATCCGGGGGCCGGGGAGCTGTTTTTT
CDR3: CATSRDPGAGELFF
D: NA
size: NA
J: TRBJ2-2
V: TRBV15

DNA: TGTGCCAGCAGCTTATCCACCGGGACATCCCATTATGGCTACACCTTC
CDR3: CASSLSTGTSHYGYTF
D: NA
size: NA
J: TRBJ1-2
V: TRBV11-2

DNA: TGTGCCAGCAGCCACCGACTAGCGGCTCGCTCCTACGAGCAGTACTTC
CDR3: CASSHRLAARSYEQYF
D: TRBD2
size: NA
J: TRBJ2-7
V: TRBV11-2

DNA: TGTGCCAGCAGCGGATGGACGGGACTCCTTAAGCAGTACTTC
CDR3: CASSGWTGLLKQYF
D: NA
size: NA
J: TRBJ2-7
V: TRBV6-5

DNA: TGTGCCAGCAGCCTAGACCTGGGGCTCTCCGCCGGGGAGCTGTTTTTT
CDR3: CASSLDLGLSAGELFF
D: NA
size: NA
J: TRBJ2-2
V: TRBV7-6

DNA: TGTGCCAGCAGCCCCCGGACAGGACTTGGTGGCTACACCTTC
CDR3: CASSPRTGLGGYTF
D: TRBD1
size: NA
J: TRBJ1-2
V: TRBV7-2

DNA: TGTGCCAGTCGGGACACTGGATACTATGGCTACACCTTC
CDR3: CASRDTGYYGYTF
D: NA
size: NA
J: TRBJ1-2
V: TRBV19

DNA: TGCGCCAGCAGCTTGATTTCTGGGGGGACCAACACTGAAGCTTTCTTT
CDR3: CASSLISGGTNTEAFF
D: NA
size: NA
J: TRBJ1-1
V: TRBV5-1

DNA: TGTGCCAGCAGTCCCCGCGGGTCAGCAGAGACCTACGAGCAGTACTTC
CDR3: CASSPRGSAETYEQYF
D: NA
size: NA
J: TRBJ2-7
V: TRBV28

DNA: TGTGCCAGCGGACTAGCGCGATATGAGCAGTTCTTC
CDR3: CASGLARYEQFF
D: TRBD2
size: NA
J: TRBJ2-1
V: TRBV28

DNA: TGTGCCACCCGGGGACTAGCGGATTCCTACGAGCAGTACTTC
CDR3: CATRGLADSYEQYF
D: TRBD2
size: NA
J: TRBJ2-7
V: TRBV27

DNA: TGCGCCAGCAGGGGGACTAGCGGTAGCAATGAGCAGTTCTTC
CDR3: CASRGTSGSNEQFF
D: TRBD2
size: NA
J: TRBJ2-1
V: TRBV5-1

DNA: TGTGCCAGCAGCTCGGGACAGGGATTCACAAGCAATCAGCCCCAGCATTTT
CDR3: CASSSGQGFTSNQPQHF
D: TRBD1
size: NA
J: TRBJ1-5
V: TRBV7-2

DNA: TGTGCCAGCAGCTCCGACAGGACCCCCACCGGGGAGCTGTTTTTT
CDR3: CASSSDRTPTGELFF
D: NA
size: NA
J: TRBJ2-2
V: TRBV11-2

DNA: TGTGCCAGTAGCCCCAGGGGGTGGAACGAGCAGTACTTC
CDR3: CASSPRGWNEQYF
D: TRBD1
size: NA
J: TRBJ2-7
V: TRBV19

DNA: TGTGCCAGTAGTATGTGGGCCGGAGATACGCAGTATTTT
CDR3: CASSMWAGDTQYF
D: NA
size: once
J: TRBJ2-3
V: TRBV19

DNA: TGTGCCAGCAGTAGGTCGGGTGGGGCCAATCAGCCCCAGCATTTT
CDR3: CASSRSGGANQPQHF
D: NA
size: NA
J: TRBJ1-5
V: TRBV5-5

DNA: TGTGCCAGCAGTTTGGGACAGGGGTACGGCTACACCTTC
CDR3: CASSLGQGYGYTF
D: TRBD1
size: once
J: TRBJ1-2
V: TRBV27

DNA: TGTGCCAGCAGTGATCGGTTAGCGGCAACCTACAATGAGCAGTTCTTC
CDR3: CASSDRLAATYNEQFF
D: NA
size: NA
J: TRBJ2-1
V: TRBV2

DNA: TGTGCCAGCAGCGTAGGACTCCGCAATGAGCAGTTCTTC
CDR3: CASSVGLRNEQFF
D: NA
size: NA
J: TRBJ2-1
V: TRBV9

DNA: TGTGCCAGCAGTGTTCGGGCAGGGGGCAATTCACCCCTCCACTTT
CDR3: CASSVRAGGNSPLHF
D: TRBD1
size: NA
J: TRBJ1-6
V: TRBV2

DNA: TGTGCCAGCAGTACCGCGGGGGGAGCTTTCTTT
CDR3: CASSTAGGAFF
D: NA
size: NA
J: TRBJ1-1
V: TRBV2

DNA: TGTGCCAGCAGCTTTCGAGGGGGTAATTCACCCCTCCACTTT
CDR3: CASSFRGGNSPLHF
D: NA
size: once
J: TRBJ1-6
V: TRBV5-5

DNA: TGTGCCAGCAGCCGAGCGGGAGGCACAGATACGCAGTATTTT
CDR3: CASSRAGGTDTQYF
D: TRBD2
size: NA
J: TRBJ2-3
V: TRBV11-3

DNA: TGTGCCAGCAGTTTACCCCAAGGGGGAGTCTCTGGAAACACCATATATTTT
CDR3: CASSLPQGGVSGNTIYF
D: NA
size: NA
J: TRBJ1-3
V: TRBV28

DNA: TGCAGTGCTAGAACTTCCTACGAGCAGTACTTC
CDR3: CSARTSYEQYF
D: NA
size: NA
J: TRBJ2-7
V: TRBV20-1

DNA: TGTGCCAGCAGGGGCGGGGGGAGCACCGGGGAGCTGTTTTTT
CDR3: CASRGGGSTGELFF
D: TRBD2
size: few
J: TRBJ2-2
V: TRBV6-5

DNA: TGTGCCAGCGGCCAAGCGGGAGGGCCCAATGAGCAGTTCTTC
CDR3: CASGQAGGPNEQFF
D: TRBD2
size: NA
J: TRBJ2-1
V: TRBV28

DNA: TGTGCCAGCAGTTTACCCCGAGCCGATGAGCAGTTCTTC
CDR3: CASSLPRADEQFF
D: NA
size: NA
J: TRBJ2-1
V: TRBV28

DNA: TGTGCCAGCAGTGCGCGGGGGACAGGGGGATTCTATGGCTACACCTTC
CDR3: CASSARGTGGFYGYTF
D: TRBD1
size: NA
J: TRBJ1-2
V: TRBV6-1

DNA: TGTGCCAGCACCTTAGGACTAGCGGGAACCAATGAGCAGTTCTTC
CDR3: CASTLGLAGTNEQFF
D: TRBD2
size: NA
J: TRBJ2-1
V: TRBV6-5

DNA: TGTGCCAGCAGATCAACTTTTGGCTATGGCTACACCTTC
CDR3: CASRSTFGYGYTF
D: NA
size: NA
J: TRBJ1-2
V: TRBV2

DNA: TGCGCCAGCAGTGATGGGACTCCTCGCAATGAGCAGTTCTTC
CDR3: CASSDGTPRNEQFF
D: NA
size: NA
J: TRBJ2-1
V: TRBV10-1